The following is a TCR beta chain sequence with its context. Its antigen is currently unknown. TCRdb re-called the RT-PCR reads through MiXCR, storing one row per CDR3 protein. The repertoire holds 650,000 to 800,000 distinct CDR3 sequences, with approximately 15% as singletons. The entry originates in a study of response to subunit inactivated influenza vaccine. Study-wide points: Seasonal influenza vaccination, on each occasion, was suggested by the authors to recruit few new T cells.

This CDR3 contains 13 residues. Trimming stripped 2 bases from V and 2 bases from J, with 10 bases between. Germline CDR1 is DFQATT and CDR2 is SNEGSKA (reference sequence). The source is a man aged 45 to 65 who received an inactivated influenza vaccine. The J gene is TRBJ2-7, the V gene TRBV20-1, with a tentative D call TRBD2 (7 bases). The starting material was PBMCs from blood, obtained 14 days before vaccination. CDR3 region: CSARTGGPYEQYF. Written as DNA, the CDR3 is TGCAGTGCTAGAACGGGGGGCCCCTACGAGCAGTACTTC.